Listed below are T cell receptor beta chains from one sample, sequenced in a study of T cells after yellow fever vaccination. TCRdb re-analysed the 5' RACE reads in MiXCR, keeping a single row per CDR3 protein. The sample has roughly 120,000 distinct CDR3 sequences, around 7.4% seen once. Source: CD4+ T cells sorted from PBMCs, taken 10 to 11 days after the first yellow fever vaccination. The origin of the receptors is a man between 18 and 29 years old who received the YFV17D yellow fever vaccine. Each CDR3 is given with its conserved first and last residue. Fields, in order: J gene, clone size, V gene, D gene, CDR3 DNA, CDR3 protein. D genes are given only for firm matches. A clone size is listed for some rows: how often the clone was seen (once, few, many), or a class if it is expanded.

TRBJ1-1 many TRBV2 . TGTGCCAGCAATCAGAACACTGAAGCTTTCTTT CASNQNTEAFF
TRBJ1-1 . TRBV13 TRBD1 TGTGCCAGCAGCTTAACACACAGGGGGGTAGCTGCTTTCTTT CASSLTHRGVAAFF
TRBJ1-1 many TRBV28 . TGTGCCAGCAGCACCCCTGGGGGCTTCAAGGCTGAAGCTTTCTTT CASSTPGGFKAEAFF
TRBJ2-1 many TRBV12-5 . TGTGCTAGTGGTGCCCTACAGGGAAATGAGCAGTTCTTC CASGALQGNEQFF
TRBJ2-4 . TRBV30 . TGTGCCTGGAGTGTAGATCGGAGAGGGAAAAACATTCAGTACTTC CAWSVDRRGKNIQYF
TRBJ2-3 many TRBV28 TRBD2 TGTGCCAGCAGTCCGGGGACTAGCCCAAGGAGGGGGCAGTATTTT CASSPGTSPRRGQYF
TRBJ1-2 many TRBV5-1 . TGCGCCAGCAGTTCTACAGGGAATTTGCGCGATGGCTACACCTTC CASSSTGNLRDGYTF
TRBJ2-2 many TRBV28 . TGTGCCAGCAGTTCCTTAGGGGGGGCGCGACCGACCGGGGAGCTGTTTTTT CASSSLGGARPTGELFF
TRBJ1-2 few TRBV19 TRBD1 TGTGCCAGTAGTATAGACCCGACAGGGGGCGCGAATGGCTACACCTTC CASSIDPTGGANGYTF
TRBJ2-3 many TRBV18 . TGTGCCAGCTCATCGACGGTCGGCGGGGATACGCAGTATTTT CASSSTVGGDTQYF
TRBJ1-2 many TRBV9 . TGTGCCAGCAGCCCCCGTCAACGGACGGGTGGCTACACCTTC CASSPRQRTGGYTF
TRBJ1-1 many TRBV2 . TGTGCCAGCACAGCCGAAGGGGGGAACACTGAAGCTTTCTTT CASTAEGGNTEAFF
TRBJ2-7 many TRBV5-1 . TGCGCCAGCAGCTTGGCCGCGGACTATATCTACGAGCAGTACTTC CASSLAADYIYEQYF